The next 22 T cell receptor beta chains were all read from a single sample in a study of cytomegalovirus exposure and HLA in healthy donors. Primers included in the PCR were 60 Vbeta and 13 Jbeta primers. Clones were read by immunoSEQ multiplex PCR, and TCRdb kept only the in-frame ones, dropping some. The sample records 120,000 or so clones, around three fifths being singletons. The source material was PBMCs. These receptors were obtained from a woman aged 40 to 49 in good health and CMV-seropositive.

This clone has only a few counts. This chain links TRBV2 with TRBJ2-2; 7 positions agree with TRBD2. This CDR3 is 17 amino acids long. CDR1 and CDR2 (germline): SNHLY, FYNNEI. V gave up 2 bases and J gave up 3 bases; unmatched junction bases: 9. The CDR3 loop reads CASSESSRGRYTGELFF. The DNA of the CDR3 is TGTGCCAGCAGTGAATCTTCACGCGGGAGATACACCGGGGAGCTGTTTTTT.

J is TRBJ2-5 and V is TRBV5-8, with a tentative D call TRBD1 (5 bases). CDR3 length: 15 amino acids. Germline V gene data show CDR1 as SGHTS and CDR2 as YDEGEE. V lost 3 bases, J lost 3 bases, and 15 bases lay in between. DNA of the CDR3: TGTGCCAGCAGCTGGGGCTCCTCCATTGAAGAGACCCAGTACTTC. This gives the protein CASSWGSSIEETQYF.

This chain uses TRBV27 with TRBJ2-1; 7 nucleotides line up with TRBD2. CDR1 MNHEY and CDR2 SMNVEV come from the germline V gene (reference sequence). There are 15 residues in the CDR3. V was clipped by 4 bases and J by 7 bases; unmatched bases: 10. The CDR3 DNA reads TGTGCCAGCAGTTCGCCTAGCGGAAGACTGAATGAGCAGTTCTTC. Translated, it gives CASSSPSGRLNEQFF.

The V call is TRBV5-1, the J call TRBJ2-5, with 9 bases lining up with TRBD2. In germline, CDR1 is SGHRS, CDR2 YFSETQ. The CDR3 totals 15 residues. The J segment lost 1 base and the V segment lost 4 bases, leaving 5 bases of the junction unmatched. CDR3 in amino acids: CASSGRGGPQETQYF. In DNA, the CDR3 is TGCGCCAGCAGCGGGCGGGGGGGGCCCCAAGAGACCCAGTACTTC.

In its sample, this clone was seen a few times. This chain uses TRBV18 with TRBJ2-1, with 10 bases lining up with TRBD2. This CDR3 region has 17 residues. Losses at the gene ends were 0 bases for V and 2 bases for J; bases not matched to a gene: 4. CDR1 is KGHSH, CDR2 LQKENI, per germline. DNA of the CDR3: TGTGCCAGCTCACCACCGCTCAGCGGGAGGGCCTACAATGAGCAGTTCTTC. Its translation is CASSPPLSGRAYNEQFF.

This clone showed up just a few times. This chain joins TRBV4-1 and TRBJ2-3; TRBD1 matches at 9 bases. The CDR3 consists of 16 residues. V was pared by 1 base and J by 5 bases, with 7 bases of the junction left unmatched. Germline CDR1 is MGHRA and CDR2 is YSYEKL. CDR3 DNA sequence: TGCGCCAGCAGCCAAGTCTGGACAGGGGTAGGAGATACGCAGTATTTT. It translates to CASSQVWTGVGDTQYF.

This rearrangement joins TRBV2 to TRBJ1-6; 7 positions agree with TRBD1. V dropped 5 bases and J dropped 9; count of bases not matched to a gene: 13. This CDR3 contains 16 residues. Germline values: CDR1 SNHLY, CDR2 FYNNEI. The CDR3 coding sequence is TGTGCCAGCAGTACTCGGGACAGAGGATTTGCTTCACCCCTCCACTTT. It is translated as CASSTRDRGFASPLHF. The full variable domain, in which reference TRBV2 and TRBJ1-6 provide the parts outside the CDR3, is EPEVTQTPSHQVTQMGQEVILRCVPISNHLYFYWYRQILGQKVEFLVSFYNNEISEKSEIFDDQFSVERPDGSNFTLKIRSTKLEDSAMYFCASSTRDRGFASPLHFGNGTRLTVT.

The rearrangement joins TRBV19 to TRBJ2-7, with 8 bases lining up with TRBD1. Germline values: CDR1 LNHDA, CDR2 SQIVND (reference sequence). Trimming cost V 6 bases and J 9 bases; bases outside gene matches: 4. The CDR3 is made up of 11 amino acids. CDR3 sequence (DNA): TGTGCCAGTAGCACAGGGGGTAGGCAGTACTTC. Protein: CASSTGGRQYF.

The rearrangement joins TRBV7-9 to TRBJ1-1, with D hard to call. The ends were cut back, 5 bases at V and 0 bases at J, with 7 bases in the middle. This CDR3 has 13 residues. The germline V gene has CDR1 SEHNR and CDR2 FQNEAQ (reference sequence). The CDR3 protein is CASSPGLNTEAFF. The CDR3 DNA reads TGTGCCAGCAGCCCGGGTTTGAACACTGAAGCTTTCTTT.

This clone has ten or more counts. The chain is built from TRBV4-2 and TRBJ2-7, with TRBD2 matching over 7 bases. Germline trimming cut 0 bases from V and 3 bases from J; bases unmatched to any gene: 5. The CDR3 extends over 15 amino acids. CDR1 and CDR2 (germline): LGHNA, YNFKEQ. DNA of the CDR3: TGTGCCAGCAGCCAAGATATCGAGCGGGGCTACGAGCAGTACTTC. Amino acid sequence: CASSQDIERGYEQYF.

The CDR3 region is CASSLGGGGNIQYF. In DNA form, the CDR3 reads TGTGCCAGCAGCTTAGGGGGAGGAGGGAACATTCAGTACTTC. The gene calls are TRBV11-2 and TRBJ2-4; TRBD2 is a possible D gene (6 bases). Germline CDR1 reads SGHAT; CDR2 reads FQNNGV. The CDR3 has 14 residues. Deletions cut 1 base from V and 7 bases from J, with 11 bases between. Full variable domain (outside the CDR3, taken from reference TRBV11-2 and TRBJ2-4): EAGVAQSPRYKIIEKRQSVAFWCNPISGHATLYWYQQILGQGPKLLIQFQNNGVVDDSQLPKDRFSAERLKGVDSTLKIQPAKLEDSAVYLCASSLGGGGNIQYFGAGTRLSVL.

This clone occurred once. The chain joins TRBV28 to TRBJ2-1, with D perhaps matching TRBD2 (6 bases). CDR1 and CDR2 (germline): MDHEN, SYDVKM. This CDR3 comprises 16 residues. V gave up 3 bases and J gave up 7 bases, with 19 bases separating them. CDR3 DNA: TGTGCCAGCAGTTTTGGACTACCTCACTCCAGGAATGAGCAGTTCTTC. As protein: CASSFGLPHSRNEQFF.

This rearrangement joins TRBV6-1 to TRBJ1-2; weak D call: TRBD1 (6 bases). V was clipped by 0 bases and J by 4 bases, with 15 bases between them. This CDR3 contains 16 residues. Germline values: CDR1 MNHNS, CDR2 SASEGT. CDR3 in amino acids: CASSEAPQGRFYGYTF. CDR3 in DNA: TGTGCCAGCAGTGAAGCCCCCCAGGGGCGGTTCTATGGCTACACCTTC.

The chain couples TRBV5-1 to TRBJ2-7; 8 positions match TRBD1. Trimming at V came to 6 bases and at J to 6 bases, leaving 8 bases not matched to a gene. The CDR3 is made up of 13 amino acids. The germline gives CDR1 SGHRS, CDR2 YFSETQ. The CDR3 nucleotides read TGCGCCAGCAAGTTGGGACAGGCCGGCGAGCAGTACTTC. This gives the protein CASKLGQAGEQYF.

The CDR3 DNA follows: TGTGCCAGCAGCCGTCGGGACTCCGAGCAGTACTTC. It translates to CASSRRDSEQYF. This chain uses TRBV11-3 with TRBJ2-7, with D perhaps TRBD2 (6 bases). V lost 5 bases to trimming and J lost 6 bases, with 11 bases between them. The CDR3 is made up of 12 amino acids. Germline V CDR1 and CDR2: SGHNT, YENEEA.

The rearrangement joins TRBV7-8 to TRBJ1-1; 9 nucleotides line up with TRBD1. CDR3 length: 16 amino acids. J lost 5 bases, V lost 2 bases, and 9 bases had no gene match. Germline V lookup: CDR1 SGHVS, CDR2 FQNEAQ. The CDR3, as DNA: TGTGCCAGCAGCTTACGCAGGACAGGGGCCGGTACTGAAGCTTTCTTT. It encodes CASSLRRTGAGTEAFF.

The sample holds a few counts of this clone. The chain combines TRBV5-8 with TRBJ2-3, with TRBD2 identical over 12 bases. Trimming took 0 bases from V and 0 from J; bases not matched to a gene: 2. Germline CDR1 SGHTS, CDR2 YDEGEE. This CDR3 is 17 amino acids long. CDR3 in amino acids: CASSLGTSGTSTDTQYF. The CDR3 DNA sequence: TGTGCCAGCAGCTTGGGGACTAGCGGGACGAGCACAGATACGCAGTATTTT. The variable domain in full, completed from reference TRBV5-8 and TRBJ2-3, reads EAGVTQSPTHLIKTRGQQATLRCSPISGHTSVYWYQQALGLGLQFLLWYDEGEERNRGNFPPRFSGRQFPNYSSELNVNALELEDSALYLCASSLGTSGTSTDTQYFGPGTRLTVL.

The chain couples TRBV7-9 to TRBJ1-1, with D perhaps matching TRBD1 (6 bases). The CDR3 extends over 14 amino acids. CDR1 SEHNR and CDR2 FQNEAQ come from the germline V gene (reference sequence). V lost 4 bases, J lost 3 bases, and 12 bases lay in between. CDR3 residues: CASSSKGGDTEAFF. The CDR3 DNA follows: TGTGCCAGCAGCTCCAAAGGGGGGGACACTGAAGCTTTCTTT.

For this clone: The germline gene is not matched at one end of the junction; a read error may be the cause. The chain is built from TRBV7-9 and TRBJ2-5, with D uncertain. The CDR3 has 14 residues. Germline CDR1 reads SEHNR; CDR2 reads FQNEAQ (reference sequence). The CDR3 DNA follows: TGTTCCAGCAGCCTAGGAGCCATCCAAGAGACCCAGTACTTC. Translation: CSSSLGAIQETQYF.

This clone was observed once. The V call is TRBV9, the J call TRBJ2-2, with 9 bases identical to TRBD1. With V trimmed by 0 bases and J by 0 bases, 9 bases remained unmatched. The CDR3 sequence is 19 residues long. Germline CDR1 is SGDLS and CDR2 is YYNGEE. CDR3 residues: CASSVGRGQGFANTGELFF. As DNA, the CDR3 is TGTGCCAGCAGCGTAGGCCGAGGACAGGGGTTCGCGAACACCGGGGAGCTGTTTTTT. The full variable domain, its missing parts supplied by reference TRBV9 and TRBJ2-2, is DSGVTQTPKHLITATGQRVTLRCSPRSGDLSVYWYQQSLDQGLQFLIQYYNGEERAKGNILERFSAQQFPDLHSELNLSSLELGDSALYFCASSVGRGQGFANTGELFFGEGSRLTVL.

This clone was counted only a few times. The rearrangement uses TRBV30 and TRBJ1-2, with D possibly being TRBD1 (6 bases). Germline V lookup: CDR1 GTSNPN, CDR2 SVGIG (reference sequence). Trimming removed 2 bases at V and 7 bases at J, with 14 bases between. The CDR3 has 13 amino acids. This chain's CDR3 is CAWSRRTGTGYTF. Here the CDR3 DNA reads TGTGCCTGGAGTCGAAGAACAGGGACTGGCTACACCTTC.

The chain combines TRBV5-1 with TRBJ1-1, with D tentatively TRBD1 (6 bases). The CDR3 consists of 15 residues. Germline V lookup: CDR1 SGHRS, CDR2 YFSETQ. V was trimmed by 4 bases and J by 6 bases, leaving 19 bases between them. The CDR3 DNA reads as TGCGCCAGCAGCCCCTCCTCGGGGGGGCCGTCTGAAGCTTTCTTT. Translated: CASSPSSGGPSEAFF.